These 27 T cell receptor beta chains were sequenced from one sample in a study of glioma-infiltrating T cells. The iRepertoire nested amplicon-rescue multiplex PCR amplified TCR alpha and beta CDR3s from RNA. TCRdb ran MiXCR on the multiplex PCR reads and lists one entry per CDR3 protein. Found here are about 93,000 distinct CDR3 sequences, 35% to 45% of them singletons; the top ten hold around two fifths. The sequencing input was glioma tissue, nonneoplastic brain tissue, or PBMCs (not recorded which). The receptors stem from a human donor with low-grade glioma or glioblastoma, undergoing nonglioma brain surgery, or in good health (not recorded which).

Of note for this clonotype: Germline is not matched at one junction end, which may reflect a read error. The chain links TRBV2 to TRBJ1-2; 7 nucleotides agree with TRBD1. The CDR3 extends over 14 amino acids. Germline CDR1 is SNHLY and CDR2 is FYNNEI. CDR3: CASSKQDRNYGHTF. In nucleotides, the CDR3 is TGTGCCAGCAGTAAACAGGACAGGAACTATGGCCACACCTTC. The full variable domain, in which reference TRBV2 and TRBJ1-2 provide the parts outside the CDR3, is EPEVTQTPSHQVTQMGQEVILRCVPISNHLYFYWYRQILGQKVEFLVSFYNNEISEKSEIFDDQFSVERPDGSNFTLKIRSTKLEDSAMYFCASSKQDRNYGHTFGSGTRLTVV.

This clonotype was seen repeatedly, ten times or more. The chain uses TRBV3-1 and TRBJ2-1, with D hard to call. V was shortened by 0 bases and J by 6 bases, with 9 bases between the two germline ends. This CDR3 region has 14 residues. Germline loops: CDR1 LGHDT, CDR2 YNNKEL (reference sequence). CDR3: CASSQDDGRNEQFF. In DNA form, the CDR3 reads TGTGCCAGCAGCCAAGATGACGGCCGCAATGAGCAGTTCTTC.

There are many counts of this clonotype. This chain uses TRBV7-9 with TRBJ1-1; D not resolved. CDR3 length: 12 amino acids. CDR1 SEHNR and CDR2 FQNEAQ come from the germline V gene (reference sequence). Trimming pared 7 bases from V and 3 bases from J, leaving 9 bases between. CDR3 sequence: CASNLPDTEAFF. Here the CDR3 DNA reads TGTGCCAGCAACCTCCCGGACACTGAAGCTTTCTTT.

This clonotype was seen at least ten times. V and J are TRBV5-1 and TRBJ1-1; D not resolved. Trimming left V 5 bases short and J 1 base short, with 3 bases between. The germline V gene has CDR1 SGHRS and CDR2 YFSETQ. The CDR3 sequence is 11 residues long. The CDR3 here is CASRQNTEAFF. CDR3 sequence (DNA): TGCGCCAGCAGACAGAACACTGAAGCTTTCTTT.

As concerns this clonotype: At one of its ends the junction is not consistent with the germline gene, which may arise from a read error. The chain links TRBV15 to TRBJ2-1; weak D call: TRBD2 (5 bases). The DNA end lines up better with TRBJ2-7; the J call may be wrong. This CDR3 has 14 amino acids. The germline gives CDR1 LNHNV, CDR2 YYDKDF (reference sequence). The CDR3 nucleotides are TGTGCCATCAGCGGAGTGGTGTTTGAATACGAGCAGTACTTC. Encoded protein: CAISGVVFEYEQYF.

About this clonotype itself: A junction boundary mismatches the germline segment, possibly from a read error. CDR3 sequence (DNA): TGTGCCAGCAGCCCCCATCCGGGACAGGGGCCCCTTAGCTCCTACAAGCAGTACTTC. Its translation is CASSPHPGQGPLSSYKQYF. The J gene is TRBJ2-7, the V gene TRBV6-2 or TRBV6-3, with 10 bases that match TRBD1. The V gene's germline CDR1 is MNHEY and CDR2 SVGEGT. This CDR3 is 19 amino acids long.

In the case of this clonotype: A read error may produce the germline difference seen at one junction end. The chain has TRBV15 and TRBJ2-3; 13 bases are a match to TRBD2. Germline V gives CDR1 LNHNV, CDR2 YYDKDF (reference sequence). The length of the CDR3 is 19 residues. This chain's CDR3 is CAASSESWTSGGLTDTQYF. CDR3 nucleotide sequence: TGTGCCGCCAGCAGTGAGTCTTGGACTAGCGGGGGCCTCACAGATACGCAGTATTTT. The full variable domain, completed using reference TRBV15 and TRBJ2-3, is DAMVIQNPRYQVTQFGKPVTLSCSQTLNHNVMYWYQQKSSQAPKLLFHYYDKDFNNEADTPDNFQSRRPNTSFCFLDIRSPGLGDTAMYLCAASSESWTSGGLTDTQYFGPGTRLTVL.

The rearrangement joins TRBV6-2 or TRBV6-3 to TRBJ2-7, with 8 bases aligning to TRBD1. The CDR3 has 16 residues. CDR1 is MNHEY and CDR2 is SVGEGT in the germline V gene. V lost 5 bases and J lost 1; bases outside the gene matches: 10. CDR3 nucleotide sequence: TGTGCCAGCAGTGCGCTCGAGACAGGGGCTTCCTACGAGCAGTACTTC. This sequence encodes CASSALETGASYEQYF.

This clonotype was observed many times. This chain uses TRBV27 with TRBJ1-1; 11 nucleotides align to TRBD1. Germline V gene data show CDR1 as MNHEY and CDR2 as SMNVEV (reference sequence). V dropped 1 base and J dropped 3; count of bases not matched to a gene: 4. The CDR3 is made up of 16 amino acids. Here the CDR3 DNA reads TGTGCCAGCAGTTTATTGTGGACAGGGGGCTACACTGAAGCTTTCTTT. Translation: CASSLLWTGGYTEAFF.

This clonotype came up many times. The V and J genes are TRBV11-2 and TRBJ1-1; D is uncertain. Germline V gives CDR1 SGHAT, CDR2 FQNNGV. V shed 1 base and J shed 4 bases, with 16 bases lying between them. The CDR3 loop spans 16 amino acids. The DNA for the CDR3 is TGTGCCAGCAGCTTAGGAACAAGGTCTTCGGGCACTGAAGCTTTCTTT. Protein sequence: CASSLGTRSSGTEAFF.

This clonotype was counted ten times or more. This chain connects TRBV19 to TRBJ2-6; tentative D call: TRBD2 (6 bases). V dropped 9 bases and J dropped 0 bases, with 18 bases sitting between them. Germline CDR1 is LNHDA and CDR2 is SQIVND (reference sequence). This CDR3 comprises 17 residues. The CDR3 spells CASGSRRELSGANVLTF. As DNA, the CDR3 is TGTGCCAGCGGCAGCAGGCGGGAACTCTCTGGGGCCAACGTCCTGACTTTC. Full variable domain (outside the CDR3, taken from reference TRBV19 and TRBJ2-6): DGGITQSPKYLFRKEGQNVTLSCEQNLNHDAMYWYRQDPGQGLRLIYYSQIVNDFQKGDIAEGYSVSREKKESFPLTVTSAQKNPTAFYLCASGSRRELSGANVLTFGAGSRLTVL.

This clonotype was seen just once. This chain uses TRBV2 with TRBJ2-7; 9 bases are a match to TRBD1. Germline assignment: CDR1 SNHLY and CDR2 FYNNEI. This CDR3 comprises 16 residues. V lost 5 bases to trimming and J lost 7 bases; unmatched junction nucleotides: 15. The CDR3 is CASSRTGGWGYNEQYF. CDR3 nucleotide sequence: TGTGCCAGCAGTCGTACAGGGGGCTGGGGCTACAATGAGCAGTACTTC.

As for this clonotype: Given a much more abundant clone one base away, this may be a read error. V usage is TRBV18 and J usage is TRBJ2-1, with D perhaps TRBD1 (7 bases). Trimming took 0 bases from V and 6 from J, leaving 18 bases between them. This CDR3 is 17 amino acids long. Germline assignment: CDR1 KGHSH and CDR2 LQKENI. CDR3 coding DNA: TGTGCCAGCTCACCACCCGGGAGTAACAGGGGCATCAATGAGCAGTTCTTC. Its translation is CASSPPGSNRGINEQFF.

In the case of this clonotype: One end of the junction does not line up with germline, which may come from a read error. V is TRBV6-1 and J is TRBJ2-3; 9 bases map to TRBD1. Germline-derived CDR1 and CDR2 are MNHNS and SASEGT. The CDR3 spans 15 residues. DNA of the CDR3: TGTGCCAGCAGGCGAGGGACAGGGAGCACAGATGCGCAGTGTTTT. This codes for CASRRGTGSTDAQCF.

Comments on this clonotype: This could be a read error, since a much larger clone is one nucleotide away. This rearrangement joins TRBV12-3 or TRBV12-4 to TRBJ2-1; tentatively, D is TRBD1 (6 bases). Trimming stripped 9 bases from V and 10 bases from J, with 16 bases between. The CDR3 runs to 12 residues. The CDR3 nucleotides are TGTGCCAGTCAACAGGGTTTTTACGAGCAGTTCTTC. Translating it yields CASQQGFYEQFF.

This clonotype showed up many times. The chain combines TRBV27 with TRBJ1-2; D gene uncertain. Trimming took 6 bases from V and 8 from J, leaving 16 bases between them. The CDR3 is made up of 13 amino acids. CDR1 and CDR2 from the germline V gene are MNHEY and SMNVEV (reference sequence). This chain's CDR3 is CASSPRRMDGYTF. As DNA, the CDR3 is TGTGCCAGCAGCCCCCGACGAATGGACGGCTACACCTTC.

About this clonotype: A single base separates this from a much larger clone, so it may be a read error. The chain is built from TRBV29-1 and TRBJ1-5; perhaps TRBD1 as D (5 bases). Germline V gene lookup returns CDR1 SQVTM and CDR2 ANQGSEA. This CDR3 is 13 amino acids long. DNA for the CDR3: TGCAGGGTGGCGGACATGGGGAATCAGCCCCAGCATTTT. Translated: CRVADMGNQPQHF.

This clonotype was observed many times. The chain uses TRBV20-1 and TRBJ2-1, with a tentative D call TRBD1 (5 bases). The CDR3 totals 13 residues. Trimming took off 5 bases at V and 4 bases at J, with 12 bases between the two ends. Germline V gene sequence: CDR1 DFQATT, CDR2 SNEGSKA (reference sequence). The CDR3 sequence: CSALNRQYNEQFF. The CDR3 DNA reads TGCAGTGCTCTCAACCGACAGTACAATGAGCAGTTCTTC.

The chain couples TRBV12-3 or TRBV12-4 to TRBJ2-3; 11 positions match TRBD2. The ends lost 8 bases at V and 3 bases at J; junction bases unmatched: 10. The CDR3 has 16 residues. This CDR3 is CASGGLSGRGTDTQYF. The CDR3 DNA reads as TGTGCCAGCGGGGGTCTTAGCGGGAGGGGAACAGATACGCAGTATTTT.

V usage is TRBV9 and J usage is TRBJ1-5; the D is unclear. Germline CDR1 SGDLS, CDR2 YYNGEE. The CDR3 sequence is 14 residues long. V gave up 0 bases and J gave up 7 bases, with 11 bases separating them. The DNA for the CDR3 is TGTGCCAGCAGCGTAGCGGGAGCCAAACAGCCCCAGCATTTT. This gives the protein CASSVAGAKQPQHF.

The V and J genes are TRBV27 and TRBJ2-7; 9 bases match TRBD1. V dropped 5 bases and J dropped 1; count of bases not matched to a gene: 3. The CDR3 consists of 14 residues. Germline V gene lookup returns CDR1 MNHEY and CDR2 SMNVEV (reference sequence). CDR3 in amino acids: CASSDGQGSYEQYF. CDR3 DNA sequence: TGTGCCAGCAGTGATGGACAGGGGTCCTACGAGCAGTACTTC.

This clonotype was recorded at least ten times. This chain uses TRBV19 with TRBJ1-2; D remains unclear. The CDR3 length is 16 residues. Between the trimmed V and J ends, which lost 0 bases and 7 bases, there was a span of 18 bases. Per germline, CDR1 LNHDA and CDR2 SQIVND (reference sequence). The CDR3 spells CASSIDKGRPLAGYTF. Here the CDR3 DNA reads TGTGCCAGTAGTATAGATAAAGGCCGACCCCTGGCTGGCTACACCTTC.

The chain joins TRBV5-4 to TRBJ2-7, with D possibly matching TRBD1 (6 bases). Trimming cost V 4 bases and J 12 bases, with 20 bases left between them. This CDR3 has 13 residues. Germline assignment: CDR1 SGHNT and CDR2 YYREEE (reference sequence). CDR3 protein: CASSRTATETRYF. The CDR3 DNA is TGTGCCAGCAGCCGGACAGCCACTGAGACCCGGTACTTC.

The table lists this clonotype with many counts. V is TRBV2 and J is TRBJ1-1, with D possibly matching TRBD1 (6 bases). CDR3 length: 14 residues. Trimming removed 2 bases at V and 0 bases at J, with 7 bases between. Germline CDR1 reads SNHLY; CDR2 reads FYNNEI. The CDR3 spells CASSEQGMNTEAFF. DNA of the CDR3: TGTGCCAGCAGTGAACAGGGGATGAACACTGAAGCTTTCTTT.

The chain has TRBV7-2 and TRBJ2-7; 9 bases agree with TRBD1. Germline CDR1 and CDR2: SGHTA and FQGNSA. V lost 4 bases to trimming and J lost 5 bases; unmatched junction nucleotides: 6. This CDR3 contains 14 residues. In DNA form, the CDR3 reads TGTGCCAGCAGCTATACGGGACAGGGCCACGAGCAGTACTTC. Protein product: CASSYTGQGHEQYF.

There are many counts of this clonotype. This chain links TRBV2 with TRBJ1-1; possibly TRBD1 for D (6 bases). The V end lost 6 bases, the J end lost 2 bases, and 13 bases lay between the germline ends. CDR1 is SNHLY and CDR2 is FYNNEI in the germline V gene. The CDR3 contains 14 residues. Written as DNA, the CDR3 is TGTGCCAGCAGACCCAGGGGTTTAAACACTGAAGCTTTCTTT. Translated, it gives CASRPRGLNTEAFF.

Many counts were recorded for this clonotype. The chain recombines TRBV10-3 with TRBJ2-7, with D uncertain. Germline CDR1 ENHRY, CDR2 SYGVKD. This CDR3 has 11 residues. V was shortened by 10 bases and J by 6 bases, with 13 bases between the two germline ends. CDR3 sequence: CATRDTSEQYF. CDR3 bases: TGTGCCACCAGAGACACTTCCGAGCAGTACTTC.